This TCR beta chain is drawn from a study of cytotoxic CD8 clonotypes in ibrutinib-treated CLL. General study findings and limits: Measured clonality at baseline was greater than in age-matched healthy donors and tracked with circulating CD8+ T-cell counts.

Notes on this clone: No antigen is known for it.

Germline values: CDR1 SGHTS, CDR2 YDEGEE. The CDR3 consists of 15 residues. Trimming shortened V by 0 bases and J by 4 bases, and 12 bases separated the two germline ends. Measured with immunoSEQ multiplex PCR; TCRdb has only the in-frame clones, and not every one. The sample holds about 130,000 clones, approximately 85% seen once. The sequencing used PBMCs, collected after 24 months of ibrutinib treatment. The gene calls are TRBV5-8 and TRBJ2-3; D remains unclear. The receptor was isolated from a human donor with chronic lymphocytic leukemia. CDR3 coding DNA: TGTGCCAGCAGCTTGGGTACGGGTAACGCAGATACGCAGTATTTT. Translating it yields CASSLGTGNADTQYF.